Listed here is a single T cell receptor beta chain. The data were obtained in a study of blood T cell repertoires in COVID-19. Study-level background: The analysed material was cDNA or gDNA that came from T cells, B-cell-depleted T cells, or PBMCs.

Cohort 3 recovered donors had two negative PCRs, clearance, or symptom resolution. Original handling: Reference gene primer amplification gave nucleated cell count estimates. TCRdb keeps only in-frame clones here, not all; method: immunoSEQ multiplex PCR. The V and J calls and clone size come from that table; D and trimming were worked out from the DNA. The sample consists of hundreds of thousands of clones, about nine tenths of them appearing once. The ends lost 2 bases at V and 1 base at J; junction bases unmatched: 6. The CDR3 loop spans 16 amino acids. CDR1 is LNHDA and CDR2 is SQIVND in the germline V gene (reference sequence).

V is TRBV19 and J is TRBJ2-3; 7 nucleotides align to TRBD2. The receptor's source is a man between 18 and 35 years old who had recovered from COVID-19. Sequencing was carried out using PBMCs or T cells enriched from blood (not recorded which). The CDR3 reads CASSILGGRGTDTQYF. The CDR3 DNA sequence: TGTGCCAGTAGTATATTGGGCGGGAGAGGCACAGATACGCAGTATTTT.